Listed below are T cell receptor beta chains from one sample, sequenced in a study of metastatic and nonmetastatic thyroid tumors. TCRdb ran MiXCR on the PCR reads. The sample carries about 27,000 clones, about 15% recorded once. The sample comprised blood. These receptors were obtained from a male donor with papillary thyroid cancer or a benign thyroid nodule (not recorded which). Some clones in this sample may be carry-over from other donors' samples. The CDR3 runs from the conserved cysteine through the conserved F or W. The order of the fields is V gene, clone size, D gene, J gene, CDR3 DNA, CDR3 protein. The D gene is left open where the match is weak. For some rows the clone size is stated as once, few or many, or as a class when expanded; others skip it.

TRBV2	many	NA	TRBJ1-4	TGTGCCAGCAGTGAACTTAGGACAACTAATGAAAAACTGTTTTTT	CASSELRTTNEKLFF
TRBV20-1	medium-sized	TRBD2	TRBJ2-7	TGCAGTGCTAGAGAAGGAGCGGGAGTAGAAGAGCAGTACTTC	CSAREGAGVEEQYF
TRBV2	many	TRBD1	TRBJ2-7	TGTGCCAGCAGTGAACTGAGGGGGCTATACGAGCAGTACTTC	CASSELRGLYEQYF
TRBV24-1	NA	NA	TRBJ1-5	TGTGCCACCAGTGATTTAGTAGGGTATCCAAATCAGCCCCAGCATTTT	CATSDLVGYPNQPQHF
TRBV6-2/TRBV6-3	few	NA	TRBJ1-1	TGTGCCAGCAGTTACTCAGAGAACACTGAAGCTTTCTTT	CASSYSENTEAFF
TRBV2	many	TRBD2	TRBJ2-4	TGTGCCAGCAGTTGGAATAGCGGGGGGATAGGAACCAAAAACATTCAGTACTTC	CASSWNSGGIGTKNIQYF
TRBV6-1	NA	TRBD2	TRBJ2-2	TGTGCCAGCAGGCTAGCGGGCACCGGGGAGCTGTTTTTT	CASRLAGTGELFF
TRBV28	NA	TRBD1	TRBJ2-5	TGTGCCAGCAATTTTCCCCCCGGACAGGTCCAAGAGACCCAGTACTTC	CASNFPPGQVQETQYF
TRBV7-9	many	NA	TRBJ2-1	TGTGCCAGCAGCTTAAGCAGGGCGCCCCCTCCAACCTACAATGAGCAGTTCTTC	CASSLSRAPPPTYNEQFF
TRBV28	few	TRBD2	TRBJ2-1	TGTGCAAGGACTAGCGGGAGCTCCTCCTACAATGAGCAGTTCTTC	CARTSGSSSYNEQFF
TRBV7-9	many	NA	TRBJ2-6	TGTGCCAGCAGCCAGCCCGGGGCTGGGGCCAACGTCCTGACTTTC	CASSQPGAGANVLTF
TRBV29-1	many	NA	TRBJ2-2	TGCAGCACAGGGAGTCCCGGTGGGGAGCTGTTTTTT	CSTGSPGGELFF
TRBV12-5	many	NA	TRBJ1-4	TGTGCTAGTCAAGGAGGGTACAATGAAAAACTGTTTTTT	CASQGGYNEKLFF
TRBV2	many	TRBD1	TRBJ1-1	TGTGCCAGCAGGTTGGGGACAGGTTCCACTGAAGCTTTCTTT	CASRLGTGSTEAFF
TRBV11-2	NA	TRBD2	TRBJ2-1	TGTGCCAGCAGCGAGCGGACTAGCGGGAGTTTGGTTGAGCAGTTCTTC	CASSERTSGSLVEQFF
TRBV12-3/TRBV12-4	many	NA	TRBJ2-1	TGTGCCAGCAGCTCCGGGAGAAACGTGGAGTTCTTC	CASSSGRNVEFF
TRBV2	NA	TRBD2	TRBJ2-2	TGTGCCAGCAGTCGCCCCAGCGGGATGGGAGTTGACACCTGGGAGATGTTTTTT	CASSRPSGMGVDTWEMFF
TRBV11-1	few	TRBD2	TRBJ2-3	TGTGCCAGCAGCTTAACTGTGGCGGGGGGGCCGGAAGATACGCAGTATTTT	CASSLTVAGGPEDTQYF
TRBV5-1	once	TRBD1	TRBJ2-7	TGCGCCAGCAGCTTGGGGCAGGGGGCCGGGGAGCTGTACTTC	CASSLGQGAGELYF
TRBV30	many	NA	TRBJ1-3	TGTGCCTGGAGTGAGGTGGGGGCGACTGGAAACACCATATATTTT	CAWSEVGATGNTIYF
TRBV5-8	many	NA	TRBJ1-1	TGTGCCAGCAGCTTGCCGAGAGGTGGGAACGCTGAAGCTTTCTTT	CASSLPRGGNAEAFF
TRBV4-1	many	NA	TRBJ2-1	TGCGCCAGCAGCCAAGTCGACCTAGCTCTGAATGAGCAGTTCTTC	CASSQVDLALNEQFF
TRBV20-1	many	TRBD2	TRBJ2-7	TGCAGTGCTAGGGGGACTAGCGGGGGGATCTGGGACGAGCAGTACTTC	CSARGTSGGIWDEQYF
TRBV7-8	NA	TRBD1	TRBJ2-7	TGTGCCAGCAACCATTGGGGGACAGGGGGAGGCTACGAGCAGTACTTC	CASNHWGTGGGYEQYF
TRBV12-3/TRBV12-4	many	TRBD1	TRBJ1-2	TGTGCCAGCAGGGAGACAGGGGGCTATGGCTACACCTTC	CASRETGGYGYTF
TRBV28	many	TRBD2	TRBJ2-1	TGTGCCAGTAAATACCGGACTAGGTTATCCGATGAGCAGTTCTTC	CASKYRTRLSDEQFF
TRBV11-2	many	NA	TRBJ2-5	TGTGCCAGCTCCATGCGGGCTGGTGAGACCCAGTACTTC	CASSMRAGETQYF